The 23 T cell receptor beta chains given below trace back to one sample, sequenced in a study of cytomegalovirus exposure and HLA in healthy donors. The primer mix had 60 Vbeta and 13 Jbeta primers. Clones were sequenced by immunoSEQ multiplex PCR, and TCRdb holds only the in-frame ones, with some missing. The sample lists about 190,000 clones, around 82% occurring once. Sequenced sample: PBMCs. The receptors come from a boy aged 5-17 years in good health and CMV-seronegative.

The chain is built from TRBV6-4 and TRBJ2-1, with TRBD2 identical over 7 bases. Germline CDR1 reads MRHNA; CDR2 reads SNTAGT. The CDR3 covers 15 residues. V trimming: 2 bases; J trimming: 6 bases; junction bases outside the gene matches: 7. CDR3 in DNA: TGTGCCAGCAGTGACGTTGCGGGAGTGTCCAATGAGCAGTTCTTC. Its translation: CASSDVAGVSNEQFF.

J is TRBJ1-2 and V is TRBV9; D is perhaps TRBD1 (6 bases). Germline V gene data show CDR1 as SGDLS and CDR2 as YYNGEE. The V gene lost 3 bases and the J gene lost 4 bases, with 16 bases spanning the gap. This CDR3 is 15 amino acids long. The CDR3 coding sequence is TGTGCCAGCAGCGACGCTGGCGGGGGCGCCTATGGCTACACCTTC. This gives the protein CASSDAGGGAYGYTF.

V is TRBV20-1 and J is TRBJ1-2; D call uncertain. CDR3 size: 11 residues. Between the trimmed V and J ends, which lost 2 bases and 8 bases, there was a span of 9 bases. Germline V CDR1 and CDR2: DFQATT, SNEGSKA (reference sequence). Here the CDR3 reads CSARNGGGYTF. The CDR3 DNA reads as TGCAGTGCTAGAAATGGCGGAGGCTACACCTTC.

The chain couples TRBV19 to TRBJ1-5; the match to TRBD1 covers 10 bases. The germline V gene encodes CDR1 LNHDA and CDR2 SQIVND (reference sequence). The CDR3 has 14 amino acids. The V and J ends lost 7 bases and 4 bases, in that order; junction bases with no gene match: 4. This CDR3 is CASKPGQGNQPQHF. The CDR3 region has the DNA TGTGCCAGTAAACCGGGACAGGGGAATCAGCCCCAGCATTTT.

V and J are TRBV7-2 and TRBJ2-1; D not resolved. V was trimmed by 1 base and J by 0 bases, leaving 7 bases between them. The CDR3 is made up of 15 amino acids. Germline loops: CDR1 SGHTA, CDR2 FQGNSA. The CDR3 DNA reads as TGTGCCAGCAGCTTAGAGCTAAGCTCCTACAATGAGCAGTTCTTC. Translating it yields CASSLELSSYNEQFF. The full variable domain, with the rest looked up from reference TRBV7-2 and TRBJ2-1, is GAGVSQSPSNKVTEKGKDVELRCDPISGHTALYWYRQSLGQGLEFLIYFQGNSAPDKSGLPSDRFSAERTGGSVSTLTIQRTQQEDSAVYLCASSLELSSYNEQFFGPGTRLTVL.

This rearrangement joins TRBV10-3 to TRBJ2-4, with D maybe TRBD1 (5 bases). The CDR3 has 16 amino acids. Trimming removed 10 bases at V and 0 bases at J, with 19 bases between. Germline CDR1 ENHRY, CDR2 SYGVKD. The CDR3: CATSPQTVLAKNIQYF. CDR3 coding DNA: TGTGCCACGTCGCCCCAGACAGTTCTAGCCAAAAACATTCAGTACTTC.

The chain joins TRBV6-5 to TRBJ1-2, with D hard to call. The germline V gene has CDR1 MNHEY and CDR2 SVGAGI. V was trimmed by 2 bases and J by 3 bases, leaving 16 bases between them. This CDR3 contains 16 residues. CDR3 in amino acids: CASSYTTRSAHYGYTF. CDR3 DNA sequence: TGTGCCAGCAGTTACACCACTCGATCCGCTCACTATGGCTACACCTTC.

The gene calls are TRBV7-9 and TRBJ2-1; 7 bases map to TRBD1. With 5 bases clipped from V and 8 bases from J, the junction kept 3 bases outside the gene matches. The CDR3 is 12 residues long. Germline loops: CDR1 SEHNR, CDR2 FQNEAQ (reference sequence). CDR3 sequence reads: CASSGQEHEQFF. In DNA, the CDR3 is TGTGCCAGCAGCGGACAGGAGCATGAGCAGTTCTTC.

The sample holds a few counts of this clone. The gene calls are TRBV30 and TRBJ2-2; D is ambiguous. Looked up from germline, CDR1 is GTSNPN and CDR2 is SVGIG (reference sequence). Trimming stripped 7 bases from V and 5 bases from J, with 5 bases between. This CDR3 spans 10 amino acids. The CDR3 DNA sequence: TGTGCCTTACTAACCGGGGAGCTGTTTTTT. Translated: CALLTGELFF.

J is TRBJ1-3 and V is TRBV4-3; 10 bases agree with TRBD1. The V and J ends lost 3 bases and 4 bases, in that order; junction bases with no gene match: 9. Germline values: CDR1 LGHNA, CDR2 YSLEER. The CDR3 runs to 17 residues. CDR3 sequence reads: CASSQSFLDRGGNTIYF. The CDR3 DNA sequence: TGCGCCAGCAGCCAGAGTTTCCTGGACAGGGGGGGAAACACCATATATTTT.

The chain links TRBV7-2 to TRBJ1-6; TRBD1 might be the D (6 bases). The V end lost 9 bases, the J end lost 0 bases, and 9 bases lay between the germline ends. Germline CDR1 and CDR2: SGHTA and FQGNSA. This CDR3 has 14 residues. For the CDR3, the DNA is TGTGCCAGTTACAGGGACTCCTATAATTCACCCCTCCACTTT. This encodes CASYRDSYNSPLHF.

The chain combines TRBV25-1 with TRBJ2-5; 7 bases map to TRBD2. The CDR3 runs to 14 residues. Germline loops: CDR1 MGHDK, CDR2 SYGVNS. J gave up 9 bases and V 4 bases, and 11 bases lay outside the gene matches. CDR3 in DNA: TGTGCCAGCAGTGTGGCGGGGGAACCGGGGTCCCAGTACTTC. The encoded protein is CASSVAGEPGSQYF. Filled out from reference TRBV25-1 and TRBJ2-5, the complete variable domain reads EADIYQTPRYLVIGTGKKITLECSQTMGHDKMYWYQQDPGMELHLIHYSYGVNSTEKGDLSSESTVSRIRTEHFPLTLESARPSHTSQYLCASSVAGEPGSQYFGPGTRLLVL.

The genes are TRBV28 and TRBJ2-7; D is possibly TRBD2 (6 bases). This CDR3 has 13 amino acids. Trimming removed 7 bases at V and 1 base at J, with 11 bases between. Looked up from germline, CDR1 is MDHEN and CDR2 is SYDVKM. This chain's CDR3 is CASTPGTSYEQYF. The CDR3 DNA sequence: TGTGCCAGCACTCCGGGGACTTCCTACGAGCAGTACTTC.

The chain recombines TRBV11-2 with TRBJ1-1; 8 nucleotides match TRBD1. With 3 bases clipped from V and 10 bases from J, the junction kept 10 bases outside the gene matches. The CDR3 has 14 residues. Germline CDR1 reads SGHAT; CDR2 reads FQNNGV. The chain's CDR3 is CASSLATGANGAFF. CDR3 DNA: TGTGCCAGCAGCTTGGCGACAGGGGCCAATGGAGCTTTCTTT.

The rearrangement links TRBV6-5 to TRBJ2-1; no clear D gene. Germline V gene sequence: CDR1 MNHEY, CDR2 SVGAGI. Deletions cut 9 bases from V and 0 bases from J, with 15 bases between. The CDR3 is made up of 15 amino acids. CDR3 protein: CASKKTQSSYNEQFF. For the CDR3, the DNA is TGTGCCAGTAAAAAGACTCAGAGCTCCTACAATGAGCAGTTCTTC.

The CDR3 spells CASSRGRGSEAFF. The CDR3 coding sequence is TGTGCCAGCAGCCGAGGTAGGGGGTCTGAAGCTTTCTTT. The chain has TRBV5-6 and TRBJ1-1; weak D call: TRBD1 (6 bases). CDR1 and CDR2 (germline): SGHDT, YYEEEE. The CDR3 spans 13 residues. Trimming pared 4 bases from V and 6 bases from J, leaving 13 bases between.

The chain carries TRBV7-2 and TRBJ2-3; TRBD2 agrees at 11 bases. The CDR3 is 14 amino acids. CDR1 and CDR2 from the germline V gene are SGHTA and FQGNSA. Losses at the gene ends were 3 bases for V and 6 bases for J; bases not matched to a gene: 2. The chain's CDR3 is CASSFSGRGDTQYF. The CDR3 DNA reads TGTGCCAGCAGCTTTAGCGGGAGGGGGGATACGCAGTATTTT. Using reference TRBV7-2 and TRBJ2-3 for the parts outside the CDR3, the full variable domain is GAGVSQSPSNKVTEKGKDVELRCDPISGHTALYWYRQSLGQGLEFLIYFQGNSAPDKSGLPSDRFSAERTGGSVSTLTIQRTQQEDSAVYLCASSFSGRGDTQYFGPGTRLTVL.

V usage is TRBV19 and J usage is TRBJ1-1; D is perhaps TRBD1 (5 bases). This CDR3 is built from 14 residues. Germline V CDR1 and CDR2: LNHDA, SQIVND (reference sequence). V lost 5 bases to trimming and J lost 4 bases, with 14 bases between them. CDR3: CASSPLGGRTEAFF. The CDR3 region has the DNA TGTGCCAGTAGTCCCCTGGGGGGTCGCACTGAAGCTTTCTTT.

The chain recombines TRBV10-2 with TRBJ2-1, with 9 bases aligning to TRBD2. This CDR3 has 15 residues. Germline loops: CDR1 WSHSY, CDR2 SAAADI. Trimming took 6 bases from V and 8 from J; bases not matched to a gene: 11. The CDR3 region has the DNA TGCGCCAGCAGCCTACCAAAAGCGGGGGGCGATGAGCAGTTCTTC. Its translation is CASSLPKAGGDEQFF.

This clone was picked up one time. The chain couples TRBV9 to TRBJ2-6; 7 bases line up with TRBD2. There are 18 residues in the CDR3. Per the germline V gene, CDR1 is SGDLS and CDR2 is YYNGEE. The ends lost 0 bases at V and 4 bases at J; junction bases unmatched: 10. CDR3 region: CASSVGREPQIGANVLTF. For the CDR3, the DNA is TGTGCCAGCAGCGTAGGGCGGGAGCCCCAGATAGGGGCCAACGTCCTGACTTTC.

In its sample, this clone was seen once. Relative to the germline gene, one junction end is altered; a read error may explain this. The chain combines TRBV7-9 with TRBJ2-5, with TRBD2 matching 12 bases. Germline CDR1 is SEHNR and CDR2 is FQNEAQ (reference sequence). The CDR3 sequence is 14 residues long. The CDR3 sequence is CSSSPSGGGETQYF. CDR3 bases: TGTTCCAGCAGCCCTAGCGGGGGGGGAGAGACCCAGTACTTC.

The gene calls are TRBV29-1 and TRBJ1-1; 7 bases map to TRBD1. The germline V gene encodes CDR1 SQVTM and CDR2 ANQGSEA. CDR3 length equals 16 residues. Unmatched junction bases numbered 14, after V lost 7 bases and J lost 0 bases. The CDR3 coding sequence is TGCAGCGCGACTCATACCGGGACAGTTATGAACACTGAAGCTTTCTTT. It translates to CSATHTGTVMNTEAFF.

The chain combines TRBV6-5 with TRBJ1-1; D call uncertain. Between the trimmed V and J ends, which lost 6 bases and 5 bases, there was a span of 13 bases. The germline CDR1 and CDR2 sequences are MNHEY and SVGAGI. The CDR3 loop spans 13 amino acids. CDR3 residues: CASSSRGRTEAFF. CDR3 nucleotides: TGTGCCAGCAGCTCCCGAGGGAGGACTGAAGCTTTCTTT.